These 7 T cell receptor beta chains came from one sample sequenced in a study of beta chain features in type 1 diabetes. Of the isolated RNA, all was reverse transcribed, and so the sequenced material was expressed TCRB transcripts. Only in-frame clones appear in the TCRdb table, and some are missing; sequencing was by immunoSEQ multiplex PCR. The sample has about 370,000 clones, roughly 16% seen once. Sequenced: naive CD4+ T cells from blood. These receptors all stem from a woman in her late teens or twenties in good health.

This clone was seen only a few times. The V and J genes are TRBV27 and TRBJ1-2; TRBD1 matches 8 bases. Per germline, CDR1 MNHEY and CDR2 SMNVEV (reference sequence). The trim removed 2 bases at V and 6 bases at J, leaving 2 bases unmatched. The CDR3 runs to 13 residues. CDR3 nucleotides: TGTGCCAGCAGTTTAGGACAGGGAGATGGCTACACCTTC. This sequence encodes CASSLGQGDGYTF.

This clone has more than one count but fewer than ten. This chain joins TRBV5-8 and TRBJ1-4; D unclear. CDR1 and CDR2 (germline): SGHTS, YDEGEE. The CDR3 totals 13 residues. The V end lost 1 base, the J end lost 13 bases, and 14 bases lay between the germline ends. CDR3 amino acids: CASSLSRVSRLFF. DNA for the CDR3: TGTGCCAGCAGCTTGTCTCGGGTTAGCAGACTGTTTTTT. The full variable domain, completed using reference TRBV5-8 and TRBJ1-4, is EAGVTQSPTHLIKTRGQQATLRCSPISGHTSVYWYQQALGLGLQFLLWYDEGEERNRGNFPPRFSGRQFPNYSSELNVNALELEDSALYLCASSLSRVSRLFFGSGTQLSVL.

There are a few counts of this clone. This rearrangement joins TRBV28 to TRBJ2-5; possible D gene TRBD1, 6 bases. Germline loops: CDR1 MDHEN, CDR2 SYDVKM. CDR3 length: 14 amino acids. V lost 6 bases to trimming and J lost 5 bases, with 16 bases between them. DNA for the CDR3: TGTGCCAGCAGACCCCGGACAGTTGGGGAGACCCAGTACTTC. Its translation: CASRPRTVGETQYF. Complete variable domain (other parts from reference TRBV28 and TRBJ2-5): DVKVTQSSRYLVKRTGEKVFLECVQDMDHENMFWYRQDPGLGLRLIYFSYDVKMKEKGDIPEGYSVSREKKERFSLILESASTNQTSMYLCASRPRTVGETQYFGPGTRLLVL.

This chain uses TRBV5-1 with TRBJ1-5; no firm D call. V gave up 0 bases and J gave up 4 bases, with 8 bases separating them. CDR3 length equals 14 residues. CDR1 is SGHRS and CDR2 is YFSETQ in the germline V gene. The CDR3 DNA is TGCGCCAGCAGCTTGGTCGGCGGGAATCAGCCCCAGCATTTT. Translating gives CASSLVGGNQPQHF.

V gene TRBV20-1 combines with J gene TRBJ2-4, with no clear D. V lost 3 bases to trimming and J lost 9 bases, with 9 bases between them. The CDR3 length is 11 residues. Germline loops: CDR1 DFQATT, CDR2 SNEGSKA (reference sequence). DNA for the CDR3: TGCAGTGCTAGCCCCGGGTTCATTCAGTACTTC. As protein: CSASPGFIQYF.

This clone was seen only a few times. The CDR3 reads CASRRGLAESYEQYF. The CDR3 coding sequence is TGTGCCAGCAGACGAGGACTAGCGGAGTCCTACGAGCAGTACTTC. J is TRBJ2-7 and V is TRBV6-5; 10 nucleotides line up with TRBD2. The CDR3 has 15 amino acids. J lost 1 base, V lost 6 bases, and 6 bases had no gene match. Per the germline V gene, CDR1 is MNHEY and CDR2 is SVGAGI.

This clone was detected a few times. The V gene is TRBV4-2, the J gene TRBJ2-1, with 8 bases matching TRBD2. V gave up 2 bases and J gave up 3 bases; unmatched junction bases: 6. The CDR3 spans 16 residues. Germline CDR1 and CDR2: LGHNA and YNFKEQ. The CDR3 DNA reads TGTGCCAGCAGCCAATATATGGCGGGAGGCTACAATGAGCAGTTCTTC. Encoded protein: CASSQYMAGGYNEQFF.